The subject of this entry is one T cell receptor beta chain. As yet, its antigen is unknown. The data originate from a study of memory CD4+ T cells and cytomegalovirus serostatus. In the study overall: Donors were healthy Belgian adults, under 10 CMV seropositive and under 30 seronegative.

Single viable CD3+CD4+CD8-CD45RO+ cells were sorted as the memory CD4+ T cells. The repertoire was sequenced with immunoSEQ multiplex PCR; TCRdb's copy has only in-frame clones and lacks some. Among 50,000 to 60,000 clones listed, around 88% were seen once. The germline V gene has CDR1 MDHEN and CDR2 SYDVKM. The V gene end was trimmed by 4 bases and the J gene end by 5 bases; junction bases not matched to a gene: 6. The CDR3 is made up of 14 amino acids. General observations from the study: Median bootstrapped AUC for CMV status was about 0.95 originally, about 0.9 US-trained.

The TCR originated in an adult in good health and CMV-seropositive. Sequencing input: memory CD4+ T cells from blood. The chain recombines TRBV28 with TRBJ2-3; 7 bases line up with TRBD2. CDR3 in amino acids: CASSSSGYKDTQYF. The CDR3 bases are TGTGCCAGCAGTTCTAGCGGATACAAAGATACGCAGTATTTT.